This T cell receptor beta chain was profiled in a study of CD8 T cells in Susac syndrome. Germline V CDR1 and CDR2: LGHDT, YNNKEL (reference sequence). The CDR3 runs to 12 residues. Trimming removed 0 bases at V and 10 bases at J, with 6 bases between. The RNA, about 0.5 to 1 ug, was put through reverse transcription using random hexamers. One entry per CDR3 protein, called by TCRdb with MiXCR from the immunoSEQ multiplex PCR reads. Of 110,000 to 150,000 distinct CDR3 sequences listed, approximately 95% are singletons. This clonotype originated in a human donor with Susac syndrome. Material: CD4+ T cells from PBMCs. This chain uses TRBV3-1 with TRBJ1-4; D not resolved. This CDR3 reads CASSQEGSKLFF. As DNA, the CDR3 is TGTGCCAGCAGCCAAGAAGGATCAAAACTGTTTTTT. Complete variable domain (other parts from reference TRBV3-1 and TRBJ1-4): DTAVSQTPKYLVTQMGNDKSIKCEQNLGHDTMYWYKQDSKKFLKIMFSYNNKELIINETVPNRFSPKSPDKAHLNLHINSLELGDSAVYFCASSQEGSKLFFGSGTQLSVL.